Presented here are 10 T cell receptor beta chains from one specimen sequenced in a study of CD8+ T cells in alopecia areata. Following RNA extraction, reverse transcription yielded cDNA that acted as the sequencing template. Profiled with immunoSEQ multiplex PCR; TCRdb holds only in-frame clones, not every one. This sample has some 82,000 clones; roughly 51% occur once, and the top ten carry around 6%. Sequenced sample: NKG2D-high CD8+ T cells sorted from blood. The source of these receptors is a human donor with alopecia areata.

The chain links TRBV7-9 to TRBJ1-2; D gene uncertain. Trimming cost V 0 bases and J 8 bases, with 10 bases left between them. The germline CDR1 and CDR2 sequences are SEHNR and FQNEAQ (reference sequence). The CDR3 covers 13 residues. CDR3 residues: CASSLAPHDGYTF. CDR3 in DNA: TGTGCCAGCAGCTTAGCCCCCCATGACGGCTACACCTTC. The full variable domain, its missing parts supplied by reference TRBV7-9 and TRBJ1-2, is DTGVSQNPRHKITKRGQNVTFRCDPISEHNRLYWYRQTLGQGPEFLTYFQNEAQLEKSRLLSDRFSAERPKGSFSTLEIQRTEQGDSAMYLCASSLAPHDGYTFGSGTRLTVV.

This clone turned up a few times. This chain links TRBV19 with TRBJ2-7, with D uncertain. CDR3 size: 13 residues. Germline V gene sequence: CDR1 LNHDA, CDR2 SQIVND (reference sequence). Trimming took 1 base from V and 2 from J, leaving 6 bases between them. The CDR3 DNA reads as TGTGCCAGTAGTATAGCGGAAGCCTACGAGCAGTACTTC. Translation gives CASSIAEAYEQYF.

This rearrangement joins TRBV10-3 to TRBJ2-7, with 10 bases fitting TRBD2. This CDR3 is 13 amino acids long. V lost 7 bases to trimming and J lost 6 bases; unmatched junction nucleotides: 6. Germline CDR1 is ENHRY and CDR2 is SYGVKD. DNA for the CDR3: TGTGCCATCACCTCCCTAGCGGGAGCCGAGCAGTACTTC. Amino acids: CAITSLAGAEQYF.

V usage is TRBV30 and J usage is TRBJ2-7, with a tentative D call TRBD2 (6 bases). The V end was cut by 2 bases, the J end by 0 bases, with 14 bases between. This CDR3 is 15 amino acids long. Germline V gene lookup returns CDR1 GTSNPN and CDR2 SVGIG (reference sequence). The CDR3 here is CAWSTSGGTSYEQYF. CDR3 nucleotide sequence: TGTGCCTGGAGTACTTCTGGCGGGACCTCCTACGAGCAGTACTTC.

In its sample, this clone was seen a few times. The chain recombines TRBV14 with TRBJ2-3; tentative D call: TRBD1 (5 bases). V was shortened by 1 base and J by 12 bases, with 11 bases between the two germline ends. Germline CDR1 and CDR2: SGHDN and FVKESK. The CDR3 is 12 residues long. The CDR3 DNA reads as TGTGCCAGCAGCCAAGTTGCAGGGAACCAGTATTTT. It specifies CASSQVAGNQYF.

This clone came up a few times. The chain is built from TRBV11-2 and TRBJ2-3; no definite D call. CDR1 is SGHAT, CDR2 FQNNGV, per germline. With 1 base removed from V and 0 bases from J, the gap between germline ends came to 11 bases. This CDR3 is 16 amino acids long. CDR3 coding DNA: TGTGCCAGCAGCTTAGTCGGGCCGCTCAGCACAGATACGCAGTATTTT. It codes for CASSLVGPLSTDTQYF.

The gene calls are TRBV30 and TRBJ2-3, with 9 bases identical to TRBD2. The germline gives CDR1 GTSNPN, CDR2 SVGIG (reference sequence). The CDR3 extends over 15 amino acids. The junction had 4 bases not matched to a gene; V was cut back by 0 bases and J by 3 bases. The CDR3 loop reads CAWSVAGGATDTQYF. The CDR3 region has the DNA TGTGCCTGGAGTGTGGCGGGGGGGGCTACAGATACGCAGTATTTT.

As regards this clone: A junction end diverges from the germline sequence, so it may reflect a read error. Here the CDR3 DNA reads TGTGCCAGCAGTTGGGGCTCCTCCGAGCAGTACTTC. Translating gives CASSWGSSEQYF. The chain carries TRBV28 and TRBJ2-7, with a weak D call TRBD1 (5 bases). CDR1 MDHEN and CDR2 SYDVKM come from the germline V gene. The length of the CDR3 is 12 residues.

This chain uses TRBV9 with TRBJ2-7, with D maybe TRBD1 (6 bases). Trimming took 3 bases from V and 2 from J, leaving 12 bases between them. The CDR3 is 14 amino acids. Germline CDR1 reads SGDLS; CDR2 reads YYNGEE. The CDR3 loop reads CASSGTGQPYEQYF. The DNA for the CDR3 is TGTGCCAGCAGCGGGACGGGACAACCCTACGAGCAGTACTTC.

The V gene is TRBV27, the J gene TRBJ1-1; 8 bases match TRBD1. Looked up from germline, CDR1 is MNHEY and CDR2 is SMNVEV (reference sequence). This CDR3 has 14 residues. The V gene end was trimmed by 3 bases and the J gene end by 5 bases; junction bases not matched to a gene: 5. The DNA of the CDR3 is TGTGCCAGCAGTTTGGGCAGGGGGCGGACTGAAGCTTTCTTT. Translating it yields CASSLGRGRTEAFF.